This TCR beta chain was sequenced during a study of blood T cell repertoires in COVID-19. Study in general: Samples taken during acute and convalescent COVID-19 were collected in the United States, Italy and Spain. From T cells, B-cell-depleted T cells, or PBMCs came the material, which was cDNA or gDNA.

One Seattle source followed patients from active infection through their disease course. V was clipped by 0 bases and J by 1 base, with 11 bases between them. This CDR3 region has 16 residues. Looked up from germline, CDR1 is LGHNA and CDR2 is YSLEER. Using immunoSEQ multiplex PCR, the repertoire was profiled, and TCRdb retains in-frame clones only, with some absent. The sample contains tens of thousands of clones, around 85% of which appear only once. What was sequenced was peripheral blood. The TCR was taken from a man in his fifties or sixties with COVID-19, enrolled during active disease. The chain has TRBV4-3 and TRBJ2-3, with D perhaps matching TRBD2 (5 bases). The CDR3 loop is CASSQESLAGTDTQYF. In DNA form, the CDR3 reads TGCGCCAGCAGCCAAGAAAGTCTAGCAGGCACAGATACGCAGTATTTT.